This TCR beta chain came from a study of shared clonotypes between healthy human individuals. TCRdb's table, derived via immunoSEQ multiplex PCR, lists solely in-frame clones and lacks some. The sample has more than 400,000 clones; almost 97% are singletons. Comment on this clone: Its specificity is unknown. Distinct nucleotide sequences in the sample also encode this CDR3.

All of the donors resided in Nashville, Tennessee, and each was a Caucasian adult. CDR1 and CDR2 from the germline V gene are KGHSH and LQKENI. The CDR3 runs to 16 residues. The junction had 5 bases not matched to a gene; V was cut back by 3 bases and J by 3 bases. Findings and caveats of the study: Estimated clonotype richness was generally higher in naive than memory subsets. Clonotype sharing across a few donors was observed for around 5.1% of naive CD4 clonotypes.

J is TRBJ2-5 and V is TRBV18, with 12 bases aligning to TRBD2. This TCR was sampled from a woman aged 25 to 45 in good health. The sequencing input was naive CD4+ T cells sorted from blood. Subset given: CD45RA+ positively selected. The CDR3 sequence is CASSPPGLAGKETQYF. In DNA, the CDR3 is TGTGCCAGCTCACCCCCGGGACTAGCGGGCAAAGAGACCCAGTACTTC.